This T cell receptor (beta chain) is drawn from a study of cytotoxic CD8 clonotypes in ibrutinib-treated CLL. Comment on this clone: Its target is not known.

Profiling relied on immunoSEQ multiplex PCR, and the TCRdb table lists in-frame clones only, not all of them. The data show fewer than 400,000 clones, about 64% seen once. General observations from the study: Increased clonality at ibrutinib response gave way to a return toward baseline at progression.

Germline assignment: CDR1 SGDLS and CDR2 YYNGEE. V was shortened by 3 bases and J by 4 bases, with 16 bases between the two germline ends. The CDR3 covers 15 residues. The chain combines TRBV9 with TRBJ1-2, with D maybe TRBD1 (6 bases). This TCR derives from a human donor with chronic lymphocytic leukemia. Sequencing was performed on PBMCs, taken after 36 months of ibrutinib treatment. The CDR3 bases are TGTGCCAGCAGCGCAGACCTAGGGGGTGGCTATGGCTACACCTTC. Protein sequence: CASSADLGGGYGYTF.